This T cell receptor (beta chain) was identified in a study of naive and memory T cell subsets. Regarding the study as a whole: Especially in CD8 cells, naive repertoires contained a few larger clonotypes, possibly CD45RA-re-expressing memory cells.

Two oligonucleotides, mixed equimolar, formed the beta constant-region primer covering TRBC1 and TRBC2. The ligated cDNA underwent four PCR rounds using SP2 and nested alpha and beta constant-region primers. Using its own MiXCR run on the UMI-ligation and nested PCR reads, TCRdb lists one record per CDR3 protein. The table records about 140,000 distinct CDR3 sequences, around 21% of them present only once. The germline V gene has CDR1 SEHNR and CDR2 FQNEAQ (reference sequence). CDR3 length equals 15 residues. With V trimmed by 6 bases and J by 5 bases, 8 bases remained unmatched. Note on this clonotype: Its antigen is unidentified.

The source material was naive CD8+ T cells from blood. This TCR was sampled from a human donor in good health. The chain links TRBV7-9 to TRBJ2-1, with 9 bases that match TRBD1. The CDR3 sequence is CASRAGQGRDNEQFF. In nucleotides, the CDR3 is TGTGCCAGCAGGGCGGGACAGGGTAGAGACAATGAGCAGTTCTTC.